One sample yielded the 18 T cell receptor beta chains listed below, sequenced in a study of blood T cell repertoires in COVID-19. Data came from immunoSEQ multiplex PCR; TCRdb stores just in-frame clones and leaves some out. Found here are roughly 250,000 clones, roughly 88% of them singletons; the top ten hold approximately 4%. The material sequenced was PBMCs or T cells enriched from blood (not recorded which). Receptors originate from a woman in her twenties or thirties who had recovered from COVID-19.

The chain links TRBV6-5 to TRBJ2-7, with TRBD1 as a possible D gene (5 bases). V lost 5 bases to trimming and J lost 3 bases, with 14 bases between them. Germline V gene lookup returns CDR1 MNHEY and CDR2 SVGAGI. This CDR3 region has 14 residues. The CDR3 here is CASSPTEAVYEQYF. The CDR3 region has the DNA TGTGCCAGCAGTCCGACAGAAGCCGTCTACGAGCAGTACTTC.

The J gene is TRBJ1-2, the V gene TRBV5-6; no reliable D call. The length of the CDR3 is 12 residues. V lost 6 bases and J lost 7, with 13 bases in between. The germline CDR1 and CDR2 sequences are SGHDT and YYEEEE. The CDR3 loop is CASNSMGLGYTF. For the CDR3, the DNA is TGTGCCAGCAATTCGATGGGCCTTGGCTACACCTTC.

V usage is TRBV27 and J usage is TRBJ2-1; TRBD2 might be the D (5 bases). CDR3 length equals 12 residues. CDR1 and CDR2 (germline): MNHEY, SMNVEV (reference sequence). V shed 5 bases and J shed 6 bases, with 8 bases lying between them. CDR3 region: CASSRELNEQFF. The CDR3 DNA sequence: TGTGCCAGCAGTCGGGAACTCAATGAGCAGTTCTTC.

The chain combines TRBV19 with TRBJ1-6, with D hard to call. This CDR3 contains 17 residues. Germline V gives CDR1 LNHDA, CDR2 SQIVND (reference sequence). Trimming stripped 6 bases from V and 3 bases from J, with 18 bases between. The CDR3 coding sequence is TGTGCCAGTAGGGCCTTCCCAGGCCCGAACTATAATTCACCCCTCCACTTT. This translates into CASRAFPGPNYNSPLHF.

This clone was detected only once. The rearrangement links TRBV7-2 to TRBJ2-3; 9 positions match TRBD2. Germline V gene data show CDR1 as SGHTA and CDR2 as FQGNSA. The ends lost 0 bases at V and 0 bases at J; junction bases unmatched: 13. The CDR3 has 20 amino acids. As DNA, the CDR3 is TGTGCCAGCAGCTTAGCGGGGGGTCGGCTAGCGGGGTCTAGCACAGATACGCAGTATTTT. Translation gives CASSLAGGRLAGSSTDTQYF.

The chain uses TRBV2 and TRBJ2-7; D call uncertain. Trimming pared 6 bases from V and 5 bases from J, leaving 11 bases between. CDR1 and CDR2 from the germline V gene are SNHLY and FYNNEI. This CDR3 spans 12 amino acids. DNA of the CDR3: TGTGCCAGCAGGCGAGACTCTGACGAGCAGTACTTC. Protein product: CASRRDSDEQYF.

This clone has a handful of counts. This chain links TRBV3-1 (or the pseudogene TRBV3-2) with TRBJ1-3, with D possibly TRBD1 on 5 matching bases. The germline gives CDR1 LGHDT, CDR2 YNNKEL (reference sequence). V lost 4 bases and J lost 1, with 11 bases in between. The CDR3 contains 15 residues. CDR3 sequence: CASSRGLTSGNTIYF. For the CDR3, the DNA is TGTGCCAGCAGCCGGGGCCTCACTTCTGGAAACACCATATATTTT.

The V and J genes are TRBV28 and TRBJ2-7, with D perhaps TRBD1 (6 bases). The CDR3 loop spans 15 amino acids. Trimming left V 6 bases short and J 0 bases short, with 15 bases between. Germline CDR1 MDHEN, CDR2 SYDVKM. This chain's CDR3 is CASRKDSFSSYEQYF. The CDR3 DNA sequence: TGTGCCAGCAGAAAGGACAGTTTTAGCTCCTACGAGCAGTACTTC.

The chain carries TRBV28 and TRBJ2-6; a possible D gene is TRBD1 (5 bases). Deletions cut 4 bases from V and 4 bases from J, with 14 bases between. There are 16 residues in the CDR3. The germline CDR1 and CDR2 sequences are MDHEN and SYDVKM. The DNA for the CDR3 is TGTGCCAGCAGTTCGTCCAGGGCGTCGGGGGCCAACGTCCTGACTTTC. It encodes CASSSSRASGANVLTF.

The CDR3 loop is CASSQGWIEGKLFF. For the CDR3, the DNA is TGTGCCAGCAGCCAAGGATGGATTGAGGGAAAACTGTTTTTT. The chain couples TRBV5-6 to TRBJ1-4; no firm D call. V lost 4 bases, J lost 10 bases, and 17 bases lay in between. Germline values: CDR1 SGHDT, CDR2 YYEEEE. The CDR3 totals 14 residues.

This clone was recorded a few times. The chain uses TRBV11-2 and TRBJ1-1, with D possibly being TRBD1 (6 bases). Trimming took 3 bases from V and 8 from J, leaving 10 bases between them. The CDR3 runs to 12 residues. Germline assignment: CDR1 SGHAT and CDR2 FQNNGV. Here the CDR3 reads CASSFGDREAFF. Here the CDR3 DNA reads TGTGCCAGCAGCTTTGGAGACAGGGAAGCTTTCTTT.

This clone appeared a single time. The chain employs TRBV27 and TRBJ1-6; a weak D match, TRBD1 (6 bases). With 2 bases removed from V and 9 bases from J, the gap between germline ends came to 14 bases. CDR1 and CDR2 from the germline V gene are MNHEY and SMNVEV (reference sequence). The CDR3 contains 15 residues. The CDR3 nucleotides read TGTGCCAGCAGTTTAGTTAGACAGGTGGCTTCACCCCTCCACTTT. It translates to CASSLVRQVASPLHF.

This clone appeared a single time. The chain recombines TRBV5-4 with TRBJ1-3; 8 nucleotides match TRBD1. V lost 0 bases and J lost 5; bases outside the gene matches: 7. The germline CDR1 and CDR2 sequences are SGHNT and YYREEE (reference sequence). The CDR3 contains 16 residues. CDR3 sequence: CASSLEGQEFRNTIYF. Here the CDR3 DNA reads TGTGCCAGCAGCTTGGAGGGACAGGAATTCCGAAACACCATATATTTT.

The chain combines TRBV13 with TRBJ1-1; TRBD1 agrees at 8 bases. From germline, CDR1 is PRHDT and CDR2 FYEKMQ (reference sequence). Trimming cost V 3 bases and J 1 base; bases outside gene matches: 10. The CDR3 has 17 residues. CDR3: CASSFVPGQATNTEAFF. The DNA of the CDR3 is TGTGCCAGCAGCTTTGTCCCGGGACAGGCTACGAACACTGAAGCTTTCTTT. The full variable domain, with the rest looked up from reference TRBV13 and TRBJ1-1, is AAGVIQSPRHLIKEKRETATLKCYPIPRHDTVYWYQQGPGQDPQFLISFYEKMQSDKGSIPDRFSAQQFSDYHSELNMSSLELGDSALYFCASSFVPGQATNTEAFFGQGTRLTVV.

The chain employs TRBV14 and TRBJ2-7, with 12 bases aligning to TRBD1. The germline V gene encodes CDR1 SGHDN and CDR2 FVKESK. The CDR3 has 17 residues. The trim removed 4 bases at V and 7 bases at J, leaving 14 bases unmatched. This CDR3 reads CASSPLTLRDRGQEQYF. CDR3 bases: TGTGCCAGCAGCCCCTTAACACTCCGGGACAGGGGGCAAGAGCAGTACTTC.

J is TRBJ2-5 and V is TRBV27; 7 bases match TRBD2. J was trimmed by 2 bases and V by 1 base; bases with no gene match: 10. CDR1 is MNHEY and CDR2 is SMNVEV in the germline V gene (reference sequence). This CDR3 contains 17 residues. CDR3 region: CASSLYPKRGPQETQYF. The CDR3 DNA follows: TGTGCCAGCAGTTTATATCCCAAGCGGGGACCACAAGAGACCCAGTACTTC.

A few counts support this clone. The chain is built from TRBV28 and TRBJ1-1; D is uncertain. From germline, CDR1 is MDHEN and CDR2 SYDVKM. The CDR3 has 16 residues. Trimming left V 7 bases short and J 0 bases short, with 18 bases between. CDR3 sequence (DNA): TGTGCCAGCACCGCCCCGGCACAGATTATGAACACTGAAGCTTTCTTT. Its protein product is CASTAPAQIMNTEAFF.

This clone was found a few times. An end of the junction differs from the germline gene, which may be a read error. The V gene is TRBV30, the J gene TRBJ2-5, with D maybe TRBD1 (6 bases). The CDR3 loop spans 11 amino acids. Per germline, CDR1 GTSNPN and CDR2 SVGIG (reference sequence). Here the CDR3 DNA reads TGCCGTGGCAGGGGATTGGAGACCCAGTACTTC. Residues: CRGRGLETQYF.